The rows below give T cell receptor beta chains drawn from one sample of a study of blood T cell repertoires in COVID-19. Produced via immunoSEQ multiplex PCR; TCRdb's table is partial and in-frame only. This table holds roughly 360,000 clones, roughly four fifths found once. Sequenced input: PBMCs or T cells enriched from blood (not recorded which). These receptors came from a woman aged 45-65 years who had recovered from COVID-19. Both conserved end residues are part of each CDR3. A D gene is named only where the DNA matches it firmly. Clone size is not always given. Where it is, it says once, few, many or a class for expanded clones.

v_call: TRBV7-2; d_call: NA; j_call: TRBJ2-1; clone_size: NA; cdr3_aa: CASSLEGGGYNEQFF; cdr3_nt: TGTGCCAGCAGCTTAGAGGGAGGAGGCTACAATGAGCAGTTCTTC
v_call: TRBV7-9; d_call: TRBD1; j_call: TRBJ1-4; clone_size: NA; cdr3_aa: CASSVHPGGVDSTNEKLFF; cdr3_nt: TGTGCCAGCAGCGTACACCCAGGGGGCGTCGATTCGACTAATGAAAAACTGTTTTTT
v_call: TRBV6-2/TRBV6-3; d_call: TRBD2; j_call: TRBJ2-5; clone_size: NA; cdr3_aa: CASSYVSGGQGETQYF; cdr3_nt: TGTGCCAGCAGTTACGTGAGCGGGGGACAAGGGGAGACCCAGTACTTC
v_call: TRBV28; d_call: TRBD1; j_call: TRBJ1-4; clone_size: NA; cdr3_aa: CASSGQGVANEKLFF; cdr3_nt: TGTGCCAGCAGTGGACAGGGGGTGGCTAATGAAAAACTGTTTTTT
v_call: TRBV18; d_call: NA; j_call: TRBJ1-4; clone_size: NA; cdr3_aa: CASSPPDSNEKLFF; cdr3_nt: TGTGCCAGCTCACCACCCGACAGTAATGAAAAACTGTTTTTT
v_call: TRBV5-1; d_call: NA; j_call: TRBJ1-1; clone_size: NA; cdr3_aa: CASSLAFGAPTEAFF; cdr3_nt: TGCGCCAGCAGCTTGGCCTTTGGGGCGCCCACTGAAGCTTTCTTT
v_call: TRBV11-2; d_call: TRBD1; j_call: TRBJ1-1; clone_size: NA; cdr3_aa: CASSPQGAGSAEAFF; cdr3_nt: TGTGCCAGCAGCCCGCAGGGGGCGGGTAGCGCTGAAGCTTTCTTT
v_call: TRBV5-1; d_call: TRBD1; j_call: TRBJ1-2; clone_size: NA; cdr3_aa: CASSLLSGTGTYGYTF; cdr3_nt: TGCGCCAGCAGCTTACTATCCGGGACAGGGACATATGGCTACACCTTC
v_call: TRBV11-3; d_call: TRBD1; j_call: TRBJ2-5; clone_size: once; cdr3_aa: CASSKSQQGVSMETQYF; cdr3_nt: TGTGCCAGCAGCAAGTCGCAACAGGGGGTGAGCATGGAGACCCAGTACTTC
v_call: TRBV28; d_call: NA; j_call: TRBJ1-2; clone_size: NA; cdr3_aa: CASSLRGEFYGYTF; cdr3_nt: TGTGCCAGCAGTTTACGGGGAGAGTTCTATGGCTACACCTTC
v_call: TRBV12-3/TRBV12-4; d_call: TRBD1; j_call: TRBJ1-3; clone_size: NA; cdr3_aa: CASSNRGGIYF; cdr3_nt: TGTGCCAGCAGCAACAGGGGCGGCATATATTTT
v_call: TRBV10-3; d_call: NA; j_call: TRBJ1-1; clone_size: NA; cdr3_aa: CAISGTEKAFF; cdr3_nt: TGTGCCATCAGTGGGACAGAGAAAGCTTTCTTT
v_call: TRBV30; d_call: NA; j_call: TRBJ1-5; clone_size: NA; cdr3_aa: CAWSVSRDQPQHF; cdr3_nt: TGTGCCTGGAGTGTAAGCAGGGATCAGCCCCAGCATTTT
v_call: TRBV2; d_call: NA; j_call: TRBJ2-5; clone_size: NA; cdr3_aa: CASSRGWGKQETQYF; cdr3_nt: TGTGCCAGCTCACGGGGTTGGGGTAAACAAGAGACCCAGTACTTC
v_call: TRBV11-2; d_call: TRBD1; j_call: TRBJ1-2; clone_size: NA; cdr3_aa: CASSTRTGGANYGYTF; cdr3_nt: TGTGCCAGCAGCACCCGGACAGGGGGAGCTAACTATGGCTACACCTTC
v_call: TRBV2; d_call: TRBD1; j_call: TRBJ2-3; clone_size: few; cdr3_aa: CASSTLFTGAVTDTQYF; cdr3_nt: TGTGCCAGCAGCACACTCTTTACAGGGGCGGTCACAGATACGCAGTATTTT
v_call: TRBV30; d_call: NA; j_call: TRBJ1-1; clone_size: NA; cdr3_aa: CAWSVLRGTEAFF; cdr3_nt: TGTGCCTGGAGTGTACTTCGGGGCACTGAAGCTTTCTTT
v_call: TRBV7-9; d_call: NA; j_call: TRBJ1-1; clone_size: few; cdr3_aa: CASSLGVTGNTEAFF; cdr3_nt: TGTGCCAGCAGCCTCGGGGTAACCGGGAACACTGAAGCTTTCTTT
v_call: TRBV5-4; d_call: TRBD1; j_call: TRBJ1-1; clone_size: NA; cdr3_aa: CASSPGQGALNTEAFF; cdr3_nt: TGTGCCAGCAGCCCCGGACAGGGGGCTTTAAACACTGAAGCTTTCTTT
v_call: TRBV30; d_call: TRBD1; j_call: TRBJ1-2; clone_size: NA; cdr3_aa: CAWSVQGAGGYTF; cdr3_nt: TGTGCCTGGAGTGTACAGGGGGCTGGTGGCTACACCTTC
v_call: TRBV4-2; d_call: TRBD2; j_call: TRBJ2-7; clone_size: NA; cdr3_aa: CASSLTSGGFEQYF; cdr3_nt: TGTGCCAGCAGCCTCACTAGCGGGGGGTTCGAGCAGTACTTC
v_call: TRBV10-3; d_call: NA; j_call: TRBJ2-7; clone_size: NA; cdr3_aa: CAISDGRFNEQYF; cdr3_nt: TGTGCCATCAGTGATGGGAGGTTCAACGAGCAGTACTTC
v_call: TRBV5-1; d_call: NA; j_call: TRBJ2-5; clone_size: few; cdr3_aa: CASSPPGETQYF; cdr3_nt: TGCGCCAGCAGCCCTCCGGGGGAGACCCAGTACTTC
v_call: TRBV27; d_call: TRBD1; j_call: TRBJ1-6; clone_size: NA; cdr3_aa: CASSFEGQGLHAHSPLHF; cdr3_nt: TGTGCCAGCAGTTTCGAAGGACAGGGACTACACGCCCATTCACCCCTCCACTTT
v_call: TRBV29-1; d_call: TRBD1; j_call: TRBJ1-4; clone_size: NA; cdr3_aa: CSAALGGGFGKLFF; cdr3_nt: TGCAGCGCTGCTTTAGGAGGGGGCTTTGGAAAACTGTTTTTT
v_call: TRBV13; d_call: NA; j_call: TRBJ1-2; clone_size: NA; cdr3_aa: CASSLQGGGPYGYTF; cdr3_nt: TGTGCCAGCAGCCTCCAAGGGGGGGGCCCCTATGGCTACACCTTC
v_call: TRBV29-1; d_call: NA; j_call: TRBJ2-7; clone_size: NA; cdr3_aa: CSATVGRSTSYEQYF; cdr3_nt: TGCAGCGCCACTGTGGGCCGATCTACCTCCTACGAGCAGTACTTC
v_call: TRBV7-2; d_call: NA; j_call: TRBJ1-1; clone_size: NA; cdr3_aa: CASSSGGLGSEAFF; cdr3_nt: TGTGCCAGCAGCTCGGGGGGCCTCGGCTCTGAAGCTTTCTTT
v_call: TRBV2; d_call: TRBD1; j_call: TRBJ1-2; clone_size: NA; cdr3_aa: CASKLQGAGGYTF; cdr3_nt: TGTGCCAGCAAATTACAGGGGGCGGGTGGCTACACCTTC
v_call: TRBV27; d_call: NA; j_call: TRBJ2-7; clone_size: NA; cdr3_aa: CASSPSVAYRSYEQYF; cdr3_nt: TGTGCCAGCTCCCCCAGTGTCGCTTACAGGTCCTACGAGCAGTACTTC
v_call: TRBV2; d_call: TRBD2; j_call: TRBJ2-5; clone_size: NA; cdr3_aa: CASSARTSGIKQQETQYF; cdr3_nt: TGTGCCAGCAGTGCCCGGACTAGCGGGATTAAACAACAAGAGACCCAGTACTTC
v_call: TRBV6-1; d_call: TRBD1; j_call: TRBJ2-6; clone_size: NA; cdr3_aa: CASSVAVRTGPSSGANVLTF; cdr3_nt: TGTGCCAGCAGTGTAGCTGTGAGGACAGGGCCTAGCTCTGGGGCCAACGTCCTGACTTTC
v_call: TRBV11-1; d_call: TRBD1; j_call: TRBJ1-1; clone_size: few; cdr3_aa: CASSLAGTASTEAFF; cdr3_nt: TGTGCCAGCAGCTTAGCCGGGACAGCTAGCACTGAAGCTTTCTTT
v_call: TRBV15; d_call: NA; j_call: TRBJ1-4; clone_size: NA; cdr3_aa: CATSRDRVRESEKLFF; cdr3_nt: TGTGCCACCAGCAGAGATCGGGTCCGGGAGTCTGAAAAACTGTTTTTT
v_call: TRBV7-9; d_call: NA; j_call: TRBJ2-7; clone_size: NA; cdr3_aa: CASSWTQDYEQYF; cdr3_nt: TGTGCCAGCAGCTGGACACAAGATTACGAGCAGTACTTC
v_call: TRBV6-1; d_call: NA; j_call: TRBJ1-5; clone_size: NA; cdr3_aa: CASSEGLSGNQPQHF; cdr3_nt: TGTGCCAGCAGTGAAGGACTATCGGGTAATCAGCCCCAGCATTTT
v_call: TRBV7-6; d_call: TRBD1; j_call: TRBJ1-1; clone_size: NA; cdr3_aa: CASRGWDRGQADTEAFF; cdr3_nt: TGTGCCAGCCGCGGATGGGACAGGGGGCAGGCGGACACTGAAGCTTTCTTT
v_call: TRBV4-2; d_call: NA; j_call: TRBJ2-1; clone_size: NA; cdr3_aa: CASSQDSGGIYNEQFF; cdr3_nt: TGTGCCAGCAGCCAAGATTCCGGCGGGATTTACAATGAGCAGTTCTTC
v_call: TRBV7-2; d_call: TRBD1; j_call: TRBJ1-5; clone_size: NA; cdr3_aa: CASSRTGSRQPQHF; cdr3_nt: TGTGCCAGCAGCCGGACAGGGTCGAGGCAGCCCCAGCATTTT
v_call: TRBV7-6; d_call: NA; j_call: TRBJ1-6; clone_size: NA; cdr3_aa: CASSLVASDRSSYNSPLHF; cdr3_nt: TGTGCCAGCAGCTTAGTCGCCAGTGACAGGAGCTCCTATAATTCACCCCTCCACTTT
v_call: TRBV19; d_call: TRBD1; j_call: TRBJ1-2; clone_size: NA; cdr3_aa: CASSIGDRPNYGYTF; cdr3_nt: TGTGCCAGTAGTATCGGGGACAGACCTAACTATGGCTACACCTTC
v_call: TRBV7-2; d_call: TRBD1; j_call: TRBJ1-2; clone_size: NA; cdr3_aa: CASRSPDRRNGYTF; cdr3_nt: TGTGCCAGCAGGTCCCCGGACAGGAGAAATGGCTACACCTTC
v_call: TRBV27; d_call: TRBD2; j_call: TRBJ2-1; clone_size: NA; cdr3_aa: CARPSGLNSSYNEQFF; cdr3_nt: TGTGCCAGACCTTCGGGACTAAATAGCTCCTACAATGAGCAGTTCTTC
v_call: TRBV29-1; d_call: TRBD2; j_call: TRBJ2-7; clone_size: once; cdr3_aa: CSVEDPGGVSRYF; cdr3_nt: TGCAGCGTTGAAGATCCCGGGGGGGTAAGTCGGTACTTC
v_call: TRBV5-1; d_call: NA; j_call: TRBJ2-1; clone_size: NA; cdr3_aa: CASSFTGSSYNEQFF; cdr3_nt: TGCGCCAGCAGCTTTACAGGGAGCTCCTACAATGAGCAGTTCTTC
v_call: TRBV5-8; d_call: TRBD1; j_call: TRBJ1-5; clone_size: NA; cdr3_aa: CASSLDRGLGNQPQHF; cdr3_nt: TGTGCCAGCAGCTTGGACAGGGGATTGGGCAATCAGCCCCAGCATTTT
v_call: TRBV7-8; d_call: TRBD2; j_call: TRBJ2-1; clone_size: NA; cdr3_aa: CASSLGRLAGGAGYNEQFF; cdr3_nt: TGTGCCAGCAGCTTAGGACGACTAGCGGGGGGTGCCGGCTACAATGAGCAGTTCTTC
v_call: TRBV7-9; d_call: NA; j_call: TRBJ1-1; clone_size: NA; cdr3_aa: CASSLGPDVKAFF; cdr3_nt: TGTGCCAGCAGCTTGGGCCCGGATGTTAAAGCTTTCTTT
v_call: TRBV7-2; d_call: NA; j_call: TRBJ2-7; clone_size: NA; cdr3_aa: CASSLVPGNSYEQYF; cdr3_nt: TGTGCCAGCAGCTTAGTCCCAGGGAACTCCTACGAGCAGTACTTC
v_call: TRBV2; d_call: TRBD2; j_call: TRBJ2-5; clone_size: NA; cdr3_aa: CASSLEAGGAETQYF; cdr3_nt: TGTGCCAGCAGTCTAGAAGCGGGGGGTGCAGAGACCCAGTACTTC
v_call: TRBV7-8; d_call: NA; j_call: TRBJ1-1; clone_size: NA; cdr3_aa: CASSLSPSAEAFF; cdr3_nt: TGTGCCAGCAGCCTCAGTCCCTCCGCCGAAGCTTTCTTT
v_call: TRBV11-3; d_call: NA; j_call: TRBJ2-1; clone_size: NA; cdr3_aa: CASSLEGSSYNEQFF; cdr3_nt: TGTGCCAGCAGCTTAGAGGGGAGCTCCTACAATGAGCAGTTCTTC
v_call: TRBV5-1; d_call: TRBD1; j_call: TRBJ2-7; clone_size: NA; cdr3_aa: CASSQNSRDRGSYEQYF; cdr3_nt: TGCGCCAGCAGCCAGAATAGCAGGGACAGGGGGTCCTACGAGCAGTACTTC
v_call: TRBV15; d_call: TRBD1; j_call: TRBJ1-2; clone_size: NA; cdr3_aa: CATSGDRGLLYGYTF; cdr3_nt: TGTGCCACCAGCGGAGACAGGGGTTTACTCTATGGCTACACCTTC
v_call: TRBV7-6; d_call: NA; j_call: TRBJ2-7; clone_size: NA; cdr3_aa: CASSLAHQREQYF; cdr3_nt: TGTGCCAGCAGCTTAGCGCATCAGCGCGAGCAGTACTTC